The 24 T cell receptor beta chains below come from one sample, sequenced in a study of cytomegalovirus exposure and HLA in healthy donors. The PCR employed 60 Vbeta primers together with 13 Jbeta primers. Assay used: immunoSEQ multiplex PCR; TCRdb lists only in-frame clones, some missing. The top ten hold over 3% of the sample, which has over 80,000 clones, around 84% seen once. Sequences were obtained from PBMCs. These receptor sequences come from a woman in her 40s in good health and CMV-seronegative.

A single count supports this clone. An end of the junction does not agree with germline; a read error may underlie this. The V and J genes are TRBV7-9 and TRBJ2-2; tentative D call: TRBD1 (6 bases). Germline V gene lookup returns CDR1 SEHNR and CDR2 FQNEAQ (reference sequence). The CDR3 runs 15 residues. CDR3 sequence (DNA): TGTTCCAGCAGCTTAAACAGGGTGGACACCGGGGAGCTGTTTTTT. It codes for CSSSLNRVDTGELFF.

This clone was counted a few times. The chain has TRBV27 and TRBJ2-1; D is possibly TRBD2 (6 bases). The ends were cut back, 6 bases at V and 6 bases at J, with 18 bases in the middle. CDR1 and CDR2 (germline): MNHEY, SMNVEV (reference sequence). CDR3 length: 15 residues. CDR3 coding DNA: TGTGCCAGCAGACGGGCGGGTGGGGGGTCCAATGAGCAGTTCTTC. This codes for CASRRAGGGSNEQFF.

The V call is TRBV18, the J call TRBJ2-5; D is ambiguous. Germline V gene lookup returns CDR1 KGHSH and CDR2 LQKENI. V was cut by 2 bases and J by 5 bases, with 9 bases left in between. This CDR3 contains 13 residues. For the CDR3, the DNA is TGTGCCAGCTCACCAGGTCGGTTGGAGACCCAGTACTTC. It encodes CASSPGRLETQYF.

This CDR3 reads CASMTGIAGELFF. In nucleotides, the CDR3 is TGCGCCAGCATGACAGGGATAGCCGGGGAGCTGTTTTTT. V gene TRBV5-1 combines with J gene TRBJ2-2, with 7 positions matching TRBD1. CDR3 length equals 13 residues. Germline CDR1 and CDR2: SGHRS and YFSETQ. The V and J ends lost 6 bases and 6 bases, in that order; junction bases with no gene match: 5. Complete variable domain (other parts from reference TRBV5-1 and TRBJ2-2): KAGVTQTPRYLIKTRGQQVTLSCSPISGHRSVSWYQQTPGQGLQFLFEYFSETQRNKGNFPGRFSGRQFSNSRSEMNVSTLELGDSALYLCASMTGIAGELFFGEGSRLTVL.

This clone was observed a few times. V is TRBV2 and J is TRBJ2-7; 9 nucleotides line up with TRBD1. The CDR3 contains 13 residues. The V gene end was trimmed by 6 bases and the J gene end by 5 bases; junction bases not matched to a gene: 5. Germline loops: CDR1 SNHLY, CDR2 FYNNEI. DNA for the CDR3: TGTGCCAGCAGCCGGACAGGGGACAACGAGCAGTACTTC. Translated, it gives CASSRTGDNEQYF.

This clone was observed once. J is TRBJ2-1 and V is TRBV25-1; D is perhaps TRBD1 (7 bases). V was clipped by 5 bases and J by 7 bases, with 18 bases between them. Germline CDR1 is MGHDK and CDR2 is SYGVNS. The CDR3 sequence is 15 residues long. The CDR3 here is CASSPDRTGGNEQFF. CDR3 DNA: TGTGCCAGCAGTCCGGACAGGACTGGAGGGAATGAGCAGTTCTTC.

V usage is TRBV11-3 and J usage is TRBJ2-1; 7 bases align to TRBD2. The CDR3 consists of 20 residues. V lost 3 bases and J lost 1; bases outside the gene matches: 18. The germline CDR1 and CDR2 sequences are SGHNT and YENEEA. The CDR3 reads CASSLRSWANPGGSYNEQFF. In DNA, the CDR3 is TGTGCCAGCAGCTTGCGGAGTTGGGCCAATCCGGGAGGTTCCTACAATGAGCAGTTCTTC.

This clone came up a few times. V usage is TRBV6-1 and J usage is TRBJ1-5; possibly TRBD1 for D (6 bases). The germline V gene has CDR1 MNHNS and CDR2 SASEGT. This CDR3 comprises 14 residues. V lost 7 bases and J 3 bases, leaving 13 bases between the germline ends. The CDR3 protein is CASKRDTINQPQHF. Written as DNA, the CDR3 is TGTGCCAGCAAGAGGGACACCATCAATCAGCCCCAGCATTTT.

The CDR3 nucleotides are TGTGCCAGCAGTGACGGAGCGGTAGCTAACACAGATACGCAGTATTTT. It encodes CASSDGAVANTDTQYF. This chain uses TRBV6-4 with TRBJ2-3, with D possibly TRBD2 on 5 matching bases. Trimming took off 2 bases at V and 2 bases at J, with 14 bases between the two ends. Germline CDR1 MRHNA, CDR2 SNTAGT. This CDR3 comprises 16 residues.

V gene TRBV4-2 combines with J gene TRBJ2-7; TRBD1 agrees at 7 bases. Losses at the gene ends were 0 bases for V and 3 bases for J; bases not matched to a gene: 5. The V gene's germline CDR1 is LGHNA and CDR2 YNFKEQ. CDR3 length: 15 amino acids. The CDR3 region has the DNA TGTGCCAGCAGCCAAGACGGGACAGAAAACTACGAGCAGTACTTC. Protein: CASSQDGTENYEQYF.

V gene TRBV18 combines with J gene TRBJ1-1; D gene unclear. Between the trimmed V and J ends, which lost 0 bases and 0 bases, there was a span of 11 bases. The germline gives CDR1 KGHSH, CDR2 LQKENI. This CDR3 comprises 16 residues. The DNA of the CDR3 is TGTGCCAGCTCACCACCGGACTCTCGCATGAACACTGAAGCTTTCTTT. Amino acid sequence: CASSPPDSRMNTEAFF.

This chain connects TRBV4-2 to TRBJ2-1, with TRBD2 matching 9 bases. The CDR3 consists of 17 residues. Germline CDR1 LGHNA, CDR2 YNFKEQ. V gave up 4 bases and J gave up 7 bases; unmatched junction bases: 14. The CDR3 region has the DNA TGTGCCAGCAGCCGGGATAGCGGGAGCGGCCCGACGAATGAGCAGTTCTTC. The encoded protein is CASSRDSGSGPTNEQFF.

The chain couples TRBV7-8 to TRBJ2-7, with 8 bases that match TRBD1. Germline loops: CDR1 SGHVS, CDR2 FQNEAQ. Unmatched junction bases numbered 4, after V lost 0 bases and J lost 6 bases. The CDR3 has 14 amino acids. The CDR3 loop is CASSLASTGVEQYF. DNA of the CDR3: TGTGCCAGCAGCTTAGCGTCGACAGGGGTCGAGCAGTACTTC.

CDR3 loop: CASSPKQGTSYGYTF. For the CDR3, the DNA is TGTGCCAGCTCACCAAAACAGGGGACATCCTATGGCTACACCTTC. V and J are TRBV18 and TRBJ1-2; TRBD1 matches 7 bases. J was trimmed by 4 bases and V by 2 bases; bases with no gene match: 7. The CDR3 contains 15 residues. Germline-derived CDR1 and CDR2 are KGHSH and LQKENI.

This sequence joins TRBV10-3 and TRBJ1-5; TRBD1 aligns across 10 bases. Germline loops: CDR1 ENHRY, CDR2 SYGVKD. The CDR3 extends over 17 amino acids. V lost 0 bases and J lost 7; bases outside the gene matches: 9. As DNA, the CDR3 is TGTGCCATCAGTGAGTCGGGGACAGGGGTCGTGGGGCAGCCCCAGCATTTT. Translated, it gives CAISESGTGVVGQPQHF.

The rearrangement joins TRBV9 to TRBJ2-3, with D tentatively TRBD1 (6 bases). CDR1 is SGDLS and CDR2 is YYNGEE in the germline V gene. This CDR3 contains 16 residues. V was trimmed by 3 bases and J by 0 bases, leaving 14 bases between them. This chain's CDR3 is CASSAGHQISTDTQYF. CDR3 sequence (DNA): TGTGCCAGCAGCGCGGGACACCAGATCAGCACAGATACGCAGTATTTT.

The chain employs TRBV6-1 and TRBJ2-7; 10 bases align to TRBD2. The CDR3 runs to 13 residues. J lost 1 base, V lost 10 bases, and 4 bases had no gene match. Germline values: CDR1 MNHNS, CDR2 SASEGT. The CDR3 coding sequence is TGTGCCACACAGCGGGAGGGATCCTACGAGCAGTACTTC. Protein: CATQREGSYEQYF.

There are a few counts of this clone. V gene TRBV6-5 combines with J gene TRBJ1-1, with no clear D. Germline values: CDR1 MNHEY, CDR2 SVGAGI. The CDR3 has 13 residues. V lost 8 bases, J lost 1 base, and 11 bases lay in between. This CDR3 is CASLALANTEAFF. CDR3 DNA sequence: TGTGCCAGCCTTGCCTTGGCGAACACTGAAGCTTTCTTT.

CDR3 region: CASRPLARIGNEQFF. The CDR3 region has the DNA TGTGCCAGCAGACCACTAGCGAGAATTGGGAATGAGCAGTTCTTC. The chain links TRBV6-6 to TRBJ2-1; 7 bases fit TRBD2. V dropped 6 bases and J dropped 7; count of bases not matched to a gene: 12. CDR1 is MNHNY and CDR2 is SVGAGI in the germline V gene (reference sequence). This CDR3 spans 15 amino acids.

The chain joins TRBV5-1 to TRBJ2-2; 10 bases are shared with TRBD1. CDR3 length equals 16 residues. The V gene end was trimmed by 4 bases and the J gene end by 4 bases; junction bases not matched to a gene: 7. Looked up from germline, CDR1 is SGHRS and CDR2 is YFSETQ. CDR3 amino acids: CASSAAGQGSTGELFF. The CDR3, as DNA: TGCGCCAGCAGCGCAGCGGGACAGGGGTCCACCGGGGAGCTGTTTTTT.

The chain has TRBV5-6 and TRBJ1-2; TRBD1 might be the D (5 bases). The CDR3 sequence is 13 residues long. Trimming removed 1 base from V and 4 bases from J, with 8 bases in between. Germline CDR1 SGHDT, CDR2 YYEEEE. This CDR3 reads CASSLSQGYGYTF. The CDR3, as DNA: TGTGCCAGCAGCTTGTCCCAGGGCTATGGCTACACCTTC.

The genes are TRBV30 and TRBJ2-1, with 11 bases aligning to TRBD2. Germline V lookup: CDR1 GTSNPN, CDR2 SVGIG (reference sequence). The CDR3 is made up of 14 amino acids. The CDR3 region is CASTGTSGYNEQFF. CDR3 in DNA: TGTGCGTCCACCGGGACTAGCGGATACAATGAGCAGTTCTTC. Full variable domain (remainder filled in from reference TRBV30 and TRBJ2-1): SQTIHQWPATLVQPVGSPLSLECTVEGTSNPNLYWYRQAAGRGLQLLFYSVGIGQISSEVPQNLSASRPQDRQFILSSKKLLLSDSGFYLCASTGTSGYNEQFFGPGTRLTVL.

The chain links TRBV5-4 to TRBJ1-4, with 8 bases identical to TRBD1. CDR1 is SGHNT, CDR2 YYREEE, per germline (reference sequence). The CDR3 covers 14 residues. With V trimmed by 4 bases and J by 6 bases, 5 bases remained unmatched. CDR3 region: CASSRGQGDEKLFF. The CDR3 nucleotides are TGTGCCAGCAGCCGCGGACAGGGTGATGAAAAACTGTTTTTT.

In DNA form, the CDR3 reads TGTGCCAGCAGCTTAGCTGGGACAGCCGCGAACACCGGGGAGCTGTTTTTT. Translating it yields CASSLAGTAANTGELFF. The V and J genes are TRBV7-2 and TRBJ2-2; 7 bases agree with TRBD1. CDR1 SGHTA and CDR2 FQGNSA come from the germline V gene. The J segment lost 0 bases and the V segment lost 0 bases, leaving 4 bases of the junction unmatched. CDR3 length: 17 amino acids.